The clone carrying this T cell receptor (beta chain) turned up a few times. The data belong to a study of CD8 T cells in ankylosing spondylitis. Trimming took 0 bases from V and 3 from J, leaving 13 bases between them. There are 15 residues in the CDR3. The V gene's germline CDR1 is DFQATT and CDR2 SNEGSKA (reference sequence). MiXCR was run by TCRdb on the 5' RACE reads, yielding one entry per CDR3 protein. Of 200,000 to 250,000 distinct CDR3 sequences in the sample, about 30% are singletons; the top ten hold around 4.5%. This TCR derives from a male donor with ankylosing spondylitis or in good health (not recorded which). This chain joins TRBV20-1 and TRBJ2-3, with a tentative D call TRBD1 (6 bases). The source material was blood, either unsorted or a sorted T cell fraction (not recorded which). CDR3 amino acids: CSARESQGRTDTQYF. Written as DNA, the CDR3 is TGCAGTGCTAGAGAGTCTCAGGGGCGTACAGATACGCAGTATTTT.